This paragraph reports one TCR beta chain. Original methodology: Reference gene primer amplification yielded estimated nucleated cell counts. Data came from immunoSEQ multiplex PCR; TCRdb stores just in-frame clones and leaves some out. V and J calls and clone size follow that table, whereas D and trimming were derived from the DNA. The data show around 15,000 clones, around 91% seen once. The data originate from a study of blood T cell repertoires in COVID-19. The wider study: Collection of acute and convalescent COVID-19 samples took place in the United States, Italy and Spain. Sources were T cells, B-cell-depleted T cells, or PBMCs; the material itself was cDNA or gDNA.

This CDR3 region has 15 residues. V lost 0 bases to trimming and J lost 2 bases; unmatched junction nucleotides: 5. CDR1 SGHKS and CDR2 YYEKEE come from the germline V gene (reference sequence). Sequenced: peripheral blood. The receptor's source is a man aged 55 to 70 with active COVID-19. The rearrangement joins TRBV5-5 to TRBJ2-7, with TRBD1 matching over 7 bases. CDR3: CASSLGGTDPYEQYF. CDR3 bases: TGTGCCAGCAGCTTGGGGGGGACAGACCCCTACGAGCAGTACTTC. Variable domain in full (rest from reference TRBV5-5 and TRBJ2-7): DAGVTQSPTHLIKTRGQQVTLRCSPISGHKSVSWYQQVLGQGPQFIFQYYEKEERGRGNFPDRFSARQFPNYSSELNVNALLLGDSALYLCASSLGGTDPYEQYFGPGTRLTVT.